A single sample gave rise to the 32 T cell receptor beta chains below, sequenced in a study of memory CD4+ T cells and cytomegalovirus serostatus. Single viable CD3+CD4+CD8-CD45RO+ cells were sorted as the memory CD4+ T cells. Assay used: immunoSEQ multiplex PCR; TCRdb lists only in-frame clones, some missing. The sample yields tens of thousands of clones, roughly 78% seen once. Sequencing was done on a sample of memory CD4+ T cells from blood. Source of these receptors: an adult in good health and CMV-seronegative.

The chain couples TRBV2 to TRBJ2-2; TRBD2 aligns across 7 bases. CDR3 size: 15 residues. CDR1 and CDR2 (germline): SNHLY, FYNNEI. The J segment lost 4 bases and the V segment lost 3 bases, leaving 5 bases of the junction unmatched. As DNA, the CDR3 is TGTGCCAGCAGTGAGGAGCGGGGTCTCACCGGGGAGCTGTTTTTT. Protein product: CASSEERGLTGELFF. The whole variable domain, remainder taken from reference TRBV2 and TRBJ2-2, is EPEVTQTPSHQVTQMGQEVILRCVPISNHLYFYWYRQILGQKVEFLVSFYNNEISEKSEIFDDQFSVERPDGSNFTLKIRSTKLEDSAMYFCASSEERGLTGELFFGEGSRLTVL.

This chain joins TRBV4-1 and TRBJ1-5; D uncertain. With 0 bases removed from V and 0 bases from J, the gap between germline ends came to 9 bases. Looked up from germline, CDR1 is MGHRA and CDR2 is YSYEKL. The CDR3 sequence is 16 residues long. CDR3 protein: CASSQDEGYSNQPQHF. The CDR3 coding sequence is TGCGCCAGCAGCCAAGATGAAGGTTATAGCAATCAGCCCCAGCATTTT.

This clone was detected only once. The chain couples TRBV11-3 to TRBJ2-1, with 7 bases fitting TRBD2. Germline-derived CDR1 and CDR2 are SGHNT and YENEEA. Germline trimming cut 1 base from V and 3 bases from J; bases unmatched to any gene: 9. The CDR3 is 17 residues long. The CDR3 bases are TGTGCCAGCAGCTTAGGGGGGGGACGTGGACTCTACAATGAGCAGTTCTTC. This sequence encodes CASSLGGGRGLYNEQFF.

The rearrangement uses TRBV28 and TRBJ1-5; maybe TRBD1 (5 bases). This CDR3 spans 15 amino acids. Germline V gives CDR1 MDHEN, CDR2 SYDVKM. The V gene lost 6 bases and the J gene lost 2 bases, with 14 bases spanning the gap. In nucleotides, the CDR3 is TGTGCCAGCAGCCACGCAGGGTCGGGCAATCAGCCCCAGCATTTT. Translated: CASSHAGSGNQPQHF.

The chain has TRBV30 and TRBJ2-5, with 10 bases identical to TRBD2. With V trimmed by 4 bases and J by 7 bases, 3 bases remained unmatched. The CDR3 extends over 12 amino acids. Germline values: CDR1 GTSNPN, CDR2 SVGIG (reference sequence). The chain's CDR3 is CAWNIAGGTQYF. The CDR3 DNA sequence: TGTGCCTGGAACATAGCGGGGGGGACCCAGTACTTC.

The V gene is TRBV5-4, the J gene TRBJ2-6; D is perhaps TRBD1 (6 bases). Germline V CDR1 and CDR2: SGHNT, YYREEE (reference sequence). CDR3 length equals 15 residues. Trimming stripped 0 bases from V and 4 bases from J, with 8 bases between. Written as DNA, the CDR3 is TGTGCCAGCAGCTTGGGGGGGCCAGGGGCCAACGTCCTGACTTTC. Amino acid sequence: CASSLGGPGANVLTF.

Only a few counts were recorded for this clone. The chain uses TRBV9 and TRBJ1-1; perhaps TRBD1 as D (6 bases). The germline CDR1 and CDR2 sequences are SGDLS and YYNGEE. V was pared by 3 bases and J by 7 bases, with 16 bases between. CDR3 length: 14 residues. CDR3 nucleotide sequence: TGTGCCAGCAGCGGTGGTCGGGGGGCGGGTGAAGCTTTCTTT. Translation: CASSGGRGAGEAFF.

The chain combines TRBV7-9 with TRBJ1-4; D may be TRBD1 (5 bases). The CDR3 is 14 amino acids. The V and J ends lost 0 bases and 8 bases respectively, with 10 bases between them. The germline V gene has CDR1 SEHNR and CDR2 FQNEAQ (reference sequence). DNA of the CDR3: TGTGCCAGCAGCTTAGCCGGGACGCGGGAAAAACTGTTTTTT. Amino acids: CASSLAGTREKLFF.

CDR3 loop: CASSPPDRGPGELFF. The CDR3 coding sequence is TGTGCCAGCTCACCACCGGACAGGGGGCCCGGGGAGCTGTTTTTT. The gene calls are TRBV18 and TRBJ2-2; TRBD1 aligns across 11 bases. The length of the CDR3 is 15 residues. Germline CDR1 and CDR2: KGHSH and LQKENI. Trimming removed 0 bases from V and 6 bases from J; junction bases left unmatched: 0.

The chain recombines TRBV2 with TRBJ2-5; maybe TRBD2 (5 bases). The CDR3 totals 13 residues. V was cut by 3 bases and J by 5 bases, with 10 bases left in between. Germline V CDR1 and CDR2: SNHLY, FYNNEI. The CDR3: CASSDGLSETQYF. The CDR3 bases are TGTGCCAGCAGTGATGGACTGAGCGAGACCCAGTACTTC.

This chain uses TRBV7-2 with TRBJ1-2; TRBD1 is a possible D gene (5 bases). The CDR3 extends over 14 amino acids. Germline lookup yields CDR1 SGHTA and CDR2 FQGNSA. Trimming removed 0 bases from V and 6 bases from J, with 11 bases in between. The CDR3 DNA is TGTGCCAGCAGCTTAGCCAGGGCTGGCGATGGCTACACCTTC. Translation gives CASSLARAGDGYTF.

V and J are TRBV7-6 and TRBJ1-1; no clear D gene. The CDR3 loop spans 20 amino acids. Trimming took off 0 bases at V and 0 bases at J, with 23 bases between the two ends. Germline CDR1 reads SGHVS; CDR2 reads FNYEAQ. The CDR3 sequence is CASSLASNPAQGNMNTEAFF. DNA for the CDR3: TGTGCCAGCAGCTTAGCGTCGAACCCGGCGCAAGGGAACATGAACACTGAAGCTTTCTTT.

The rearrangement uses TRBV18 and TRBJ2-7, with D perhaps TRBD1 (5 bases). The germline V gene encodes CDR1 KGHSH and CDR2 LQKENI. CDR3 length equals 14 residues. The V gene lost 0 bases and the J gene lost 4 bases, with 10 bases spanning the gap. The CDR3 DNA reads TGTGCCAGCTCACCACCGACAGACCTTTACGAGCAGTACTTC. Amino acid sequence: CASSPPTDLYEQYF.

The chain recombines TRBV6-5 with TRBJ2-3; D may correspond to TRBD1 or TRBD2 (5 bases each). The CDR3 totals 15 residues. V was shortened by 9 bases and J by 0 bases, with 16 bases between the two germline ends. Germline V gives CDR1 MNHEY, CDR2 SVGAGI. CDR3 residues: CASWPGPTSTDTQYF. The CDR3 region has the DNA TGTGCCAGTTGGCCGGGGCCCACTAGCACAGATACGCAGTATTTT.

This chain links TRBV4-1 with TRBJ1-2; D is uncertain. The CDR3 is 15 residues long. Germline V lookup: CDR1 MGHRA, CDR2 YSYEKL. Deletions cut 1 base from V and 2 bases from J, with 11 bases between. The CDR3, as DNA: TGCGCCAGCAGCCAAGGTAGGGCCCTCAACTATGGCTACACCTTC. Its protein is CASSQGRALNYGYTF.

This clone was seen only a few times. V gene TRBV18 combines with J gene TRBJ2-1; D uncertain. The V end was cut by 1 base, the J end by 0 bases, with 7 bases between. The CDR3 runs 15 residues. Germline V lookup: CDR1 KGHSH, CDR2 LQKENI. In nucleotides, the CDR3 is TGTGCCAGCTCACCACGGGGAAGCTCCTACAATGAGCAGTTCTTC. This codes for CASSPRGSSYNEQFF.

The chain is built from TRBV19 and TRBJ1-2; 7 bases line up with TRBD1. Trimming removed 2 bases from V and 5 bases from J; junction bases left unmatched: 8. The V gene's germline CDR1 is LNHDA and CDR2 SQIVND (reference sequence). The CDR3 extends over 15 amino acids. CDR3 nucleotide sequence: TGTGCCAGTAGTATAAGGGACAGCGGAGGGTATGGCTACACCTTC. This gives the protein CASSIRDSGGYGYTF.

Written as DNA, the CDR3 is TGTGCCATCAGTGAAAGGGGGACTAGCGGGGGTCTGGGTACGCAGTATTTT. As protein: CAISERGTSGGLGTQYF. The chain has TRBV10-3 and TRBJ2-3, with 14 bases matching TRBD2. The CDR3 loop spans 17 amino acids. J gave up 8 bases and V 3 bases, and 10 bases lay outside the gene matches. From germline, CDR1 is ENHRY and CDR2 SYGVKD.

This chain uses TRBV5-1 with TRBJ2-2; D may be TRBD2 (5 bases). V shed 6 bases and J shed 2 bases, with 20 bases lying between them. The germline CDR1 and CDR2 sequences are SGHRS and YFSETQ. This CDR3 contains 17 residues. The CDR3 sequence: CASMVRTASYNTGELFF. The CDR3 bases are TGCGCCAGCATGGTTCGGACGGCTAGCTATAACACCGGGGAGCTGTTTTTT.

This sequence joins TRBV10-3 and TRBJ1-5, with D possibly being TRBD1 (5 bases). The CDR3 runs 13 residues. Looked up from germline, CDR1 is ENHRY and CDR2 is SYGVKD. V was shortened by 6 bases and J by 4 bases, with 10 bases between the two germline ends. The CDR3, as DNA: TGTGCCATCAGACAAGACAGAAATCAGCCCCAGCATTTT. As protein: CAIRQDRNQPQHF.

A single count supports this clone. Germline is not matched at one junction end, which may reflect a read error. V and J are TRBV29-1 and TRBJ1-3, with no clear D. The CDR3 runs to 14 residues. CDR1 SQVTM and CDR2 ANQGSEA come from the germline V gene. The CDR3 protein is CSVKDRREGNTIYF. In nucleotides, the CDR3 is TGCAGCGTTAAAGACCGCCGGGAGGGAAACACCATATATTTT.

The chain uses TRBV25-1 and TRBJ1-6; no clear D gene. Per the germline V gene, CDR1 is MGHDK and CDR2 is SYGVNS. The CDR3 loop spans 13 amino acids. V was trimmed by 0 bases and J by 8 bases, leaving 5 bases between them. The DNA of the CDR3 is TGTGCCAGCAGTGAATATAGGGATTCACCCCTCCACTTT. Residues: CASSEYRDSPLHF.

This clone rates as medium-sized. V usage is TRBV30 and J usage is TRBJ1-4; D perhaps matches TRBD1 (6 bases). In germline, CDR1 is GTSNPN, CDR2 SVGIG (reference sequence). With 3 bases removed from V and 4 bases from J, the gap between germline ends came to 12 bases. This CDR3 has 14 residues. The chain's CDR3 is CAWSQGQFNEKLFF. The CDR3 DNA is TGTGCCTGGAGCCAGGGGCAGTTTAATGAAAAACTGTTTTTT.

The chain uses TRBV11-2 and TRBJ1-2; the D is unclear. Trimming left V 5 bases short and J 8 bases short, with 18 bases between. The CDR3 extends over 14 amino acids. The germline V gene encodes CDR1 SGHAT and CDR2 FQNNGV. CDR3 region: CASSTSVGPGGYTF. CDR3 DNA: TGTGCCAGCAGCACGTCAGTTGGGCCAGGCGGCTACACCTTC.

Here the CDR3 DNA reads TGTGCCAGCAGCTTAGATGCAGGGGCTAGCGAGCAGTACTTC. It specifies CASSLDAGASEQYF. The V call is TRBV7-2, the J call TRBJ2-7; possible D gene TRBD1, 6 bases. This CDR3 is built from 14 residues. Germline lookup yields CDR1 SGHTA and CDR2 FQGNSA. Trimming left V 1 base short and J 6 bases short, with 13 bases between.

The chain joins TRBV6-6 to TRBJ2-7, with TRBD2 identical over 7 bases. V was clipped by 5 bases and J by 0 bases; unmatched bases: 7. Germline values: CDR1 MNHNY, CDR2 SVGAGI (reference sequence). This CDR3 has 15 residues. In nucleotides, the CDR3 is TGTGCCAGCAGTACAGCGGGGTCTACCTCCTACGAGCAGTACTTC. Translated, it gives CASSTAGSTSYEQYF.

As DNA, the CDR3 is TGTGCCAGCAGCTTGCGGCATTCCCTAGGACCCCTCCACTTT. Protein: CASSLRHSLGPLHF. The chain is built from TRBV11-2 and TRBJ1-6, with D unclear. V was clipped by 3 bases and J by 12 bases, with 15 bases between them. Germline CDR1 is SGHAT and CDR2 is FQNNGV. The length of the CDR3 is 14 residues.

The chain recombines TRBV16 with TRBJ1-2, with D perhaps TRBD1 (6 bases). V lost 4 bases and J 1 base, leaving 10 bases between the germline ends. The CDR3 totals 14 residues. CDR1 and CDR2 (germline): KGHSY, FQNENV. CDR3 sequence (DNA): TGTGCCAGCAGCCCAGACAGGCGTAACTATGGCTACACCTTC. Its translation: CASSPDRRNYGYTF.

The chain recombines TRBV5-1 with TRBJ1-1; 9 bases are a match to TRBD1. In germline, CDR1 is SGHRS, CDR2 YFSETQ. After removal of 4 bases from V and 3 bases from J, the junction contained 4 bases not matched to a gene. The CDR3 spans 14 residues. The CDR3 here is CASSPGQGHTEAFF. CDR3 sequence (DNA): TGCGCCAGCAGCCCGGGACAGGGTCACACTGAAGCTTTCTTT.

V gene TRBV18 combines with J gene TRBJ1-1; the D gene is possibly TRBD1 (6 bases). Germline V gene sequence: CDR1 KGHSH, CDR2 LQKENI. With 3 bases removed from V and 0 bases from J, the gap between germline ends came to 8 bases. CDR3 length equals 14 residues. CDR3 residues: CASSPGTLNTEAFF. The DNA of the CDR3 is TGTGCCAGCTCACCCGGGACATTGAACACTGAAGCTTTCTTT.

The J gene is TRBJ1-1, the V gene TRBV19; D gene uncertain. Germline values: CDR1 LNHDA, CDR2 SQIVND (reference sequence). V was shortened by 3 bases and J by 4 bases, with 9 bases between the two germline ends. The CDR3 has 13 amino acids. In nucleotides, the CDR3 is TGTGCCAGTAGTATTGAACTCGGCACTGAAGCTTTCTTT. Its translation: CASSIELGTEAFF.

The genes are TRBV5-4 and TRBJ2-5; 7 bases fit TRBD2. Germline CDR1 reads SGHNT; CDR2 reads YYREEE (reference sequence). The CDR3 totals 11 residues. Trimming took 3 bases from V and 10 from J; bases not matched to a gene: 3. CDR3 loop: CASSSRTSQYF. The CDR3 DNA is TGTGCCAGCAGCTCCCGGACTAGCCAGTACTTC.